Each of the 25 T cell receptor beta chains below was sequenced from the same sample in a study of T cells after yellow fever vaccination. TCRdb reprocessed the 5' RACE reads via MiXCR and lists one record per CDR3 protein. The table records under 1,500 distinct CDR3 sequences, about 10% of them present only once. Source: CD8+ T cells binding an NS4B(214-222) dextramer, sorted from PBMCs, taken more than 20 days after the first yellow fever vaccination. The receptors derive from a man aged 18 to 29 who received the YFV17D yellow fever vaccine.

This clonotype is classed as medium-sized (0.01 to 0.1%). The chain links TRBV4-3 to TRBJ2-7, with 9 nucleotides matching TRBD1. The V gene end was trimmed by 0 bases and the J gene end by 4 bases; junction bases not matched to a gene: 7. The CDR3 extends over 16 amino acids. Germline-derived CDR1 and CDR2 are LGHNA and YSLEER. This CDR3 is CASSQDLTGGAYEQYF. The DNA of the CDR3 is TGCGCCAGCAGCCAAGATCTTACAGGGGGCGCGTACGAGCAGTACTTC.

This clonotype was detected many times. The gene calls are TRBV5-1 and TRBJ1-2; 10 bases are shared with TRBD1. After removal of 3 bases from V and 4 bases from J, the junction contained 3 bases not matched to a gene. Germline V gene data show CDR1 as SGHRS and CDR2 as YFSETQ. The CDR3 runs to 14 residues. The CDR3 sequence: CASSSTGGAYGYTF. The CDR3 DNA reads TGCGCCAGCAGCTCGACAGGGGGCGCCTATGGCTACACCTTC.

By proportion, this clonotype is large. This chain joins TRBV4-3 and TRBJ2-7; D remains ambiguous. Trimming pared 3 bases from V and 0 bases from J, leaving 9 bases between. The CDR3 sequence is 14 residues long. Looked up from germline, CDR1 is LGHNA and CDR2 is YSLEER. This chain's CDR3 is CASSQFVSSYEQYF. As DNA, the CDR3 is TGCGCCAGCAGCCAGTTTGTGAGCTCCTACGAGCAGTACTTC.

By its share, this clonotype is medium-sized. V is TRBV15 and J is TRBJ2-7; D remains unclear. The germline CDR1 and CDR2 sequences are LNHNV and YYDKDF (reference sequence). There are 13 residues in the CDR3. Trimming removed 1 base at V and 2 bases at J, with 6 bases between. The CDR3 spells CATSRGPAYEQYV. Here the CDR3 DNA reads TGTGCCACCAGCAGAGGACCAGCCTACGAGCAGTACGTC.

This clonotype is judged medium-sized. CDR3 amino acids: CAWSTGAAYEQYF. CDR3 nucleotide sequence: TGTGCCTGGAGCACCGGGGCCGCCTACGAGCAGTACTTC. The V gene is TRBV30, the J gene TRBJ2-7; D tentatively reads TRBD1 or TRBD2 (5 bases each). V shed 3 bases and J shed 2 bases, with 11 bases lying between them. Germline V lookup: CDR1 GTSNPN, CDR2 SVGIG (reference sequence). The CDR3 runs to 13 residues.

By share, this clonotype counts as large. The V and J genes are TRBV6-2 or TRBV6-3 and TRBJ2-7; D possibly corresponds to TRBD2 (6 bases). CDR1 and CDR2 (germline): MNHEY, SVGEGT. Trimming took off 8 bases at V and 2 bases at J, with 13 bases between the two ends. The CDR3 contains 13 residues. CDR3 DNA sequence: TGTGCCAGCGCCAGCGGGCCGGCCTACGAGCAGTACTTC. It is translated as CASASGPAYEQYF.

This clonotype is medium-sized (0.01 to 0.1%) in the sample. The gene calls are TRBV6-2 or TRBV6-3 and TRBJ2-7; 8 bases fit TRBD2. The germline CDR1 and CDR2 sequences are MNHEY and SVGEGT. V was pared by 2 bases and J by 3 bases, with 6 bases of the junction left unmatched. The length of the CDR3 is 15 residues. The CDR3 DNA sequence: TGTGCCAGCAGTTACCTCGGGACTAGTCTCTACGAGCAGTACGTC. Translation: CASSYLGTSLYEQYV.

Sample share makes this clonotype medium-sized. This chain connects TRBV6-2 or TRBV6-3 to TRBJ2-7, with D perhaps TRBD1 (5 bases). This CDR3 has 13 amino acids. Germline lookup yields CDR1 MNHEY and CDR2 SVGEGT. With 8 bases removed from V and 3 bases from J, the gap between germline ends came to 14 bases. The CDR3 sequence is CASAAGLSYEQYF. DNA for the CDR3: TGTGCCAGCGCGGCAGGGCTAAGCTACGAGCAGTACTTC.

This clonotype was counted between two and nine times. The chain uses TRBV3-1 and TRBJ1-5; no clear D. Germline V gene data show CDR1 as LGHDT and CDR2 as YNNKEL (reference sequence). V was clipped by 11 bases and J by 1 base, with 18 bases between them. The CDR3 spans 15 residues. The DNA of the CDR3 is TGTGCCTCCTGCCATGGCAGTACAAGCAATCAGCCCCAGCATTTT. It encodes CASCHGSTSNQPQHF.

In its sample, this clonotype was seen many times. The genes are TRBV6-2 or TRBV6-3 and TRBJ1-5, with TRBD1 as a possible D gene (5 bases). Germline V gives CDR1 MNHEY, CDR2 SVGEGT. This CDR3 region has 13 residues. V gave up 6 bases and J gave up 7 bases, with 13 bases separating them. CDR3 bases: TGTGCCAGCAGCCCCGGGGCAGGGCAGCCCCAGCATTTT. As protein: CASSPGAGQPQHF.

This clonotype is deemed medium-sized. The CDR3 reads CATGQGAYEQYF. The DNA of the CDR3 is TGTGCCACGGGACAGGGGGCTTACGAGCAGTACTTC. The chain joins TRBV6-2 or TRBV6-3 to TRBJ2-7, with 12 bases that match TRBD1. Germline lookup yields CDR1 MNHEY and CDR2 SVGEGT. The V gene end was trimmed by 10 bases and the J gene end by 4 bases; junction bases not matched to a gene: 2. The CDR3 has 12 residues.

Judged by abundance, this clonotype is medium-sized (0.01 to 0.1%). The chain employs TRBV3-2 and TRBJ1-5. TRBV3-2 is a documented pseudogene. This CDR3 comprises 15 residues. The CDR3 DNA follows: TGTGCCAGCAGCCATGGCAGTACAAGCAATCAGCCCCAGCATTTT. It translates to CASSHGSTSNQPQHF.

In its sample, this clonotype ranks as medium-sized. CDR3 sequence (DNA): TGCAGCGTTGATAGGGACAGGGGTCGCGAGCAGTACGTC. Its translation: CSVDRDRGREQYV. The chain carries TRBV29-1 and TRBJ2-7; 10 bases line up with TRBD1. CDR1 is SQVTM, CDR2 ANQGSEA, per germline. The V and J ends lost 3 bases and 6 bases, in that order; junction bases with no gene match: 5. The CDR3 is 13 residues long.

This clonotype is labeled medium-sized. The J gene is TRBJ2-1, the V gene TRBV29-1, with 9 nucleotides matching TRBD2. The J segment lost 5 bases and the V segment lost 5 bases, leaving 7 bases of the junction unmatched. The CDR3 consists of 14 residues. Germline CDR1 SQVTM, CDR2 ANQGSEA. CDR3 sequence (DNA): TGCAGCGTTCCCAGGGGCGGGGGGGACAATGAGCAGTTCTTC. It encodes CSVPRGGGDNEQFF.

In its sample, this clonotype ranks as large. CDR3 DNA: TGTGCCAGCAGGGGGGGACAGGGCTACGAGCAGTACTTC. It codes for CASRGGQGYEQYF. V usage is TRBV27 and J usage is TRBJ2-7; 9 nucleotides line up with TRBD1. This CDR3 comprises 13 residues. V lost 6 bases and J lost 3; bases outside the gene matches: 3. Per the germline V gene, CDR1 is MNHEY and CDR2 is SMNVEV (reference sequence).

This clonotype is termed medium-sized (0.01 to 0.1%). The chain joins TRBV20-1 to TRBJ1-2; D is possibly TRBD1 (5 bases). V shed 0 bases and J shed 8 bases, with 13 bases lying between them. Per the germline V gene, CDR1 is DFQATT and CDR2 is SNEGSKA (reference sequence). This CDR3 has 13 residues. The CDR3 region is CSARDPHGQGYTF. CDR3 nucleotides: TGCAGTGCTAGAGATCCTCATGGACAAGGCTACACCTTC.

By share, this clonotype counts as medium-sized. V and J are TRBV15 and TRBJ1-1; 7 bases match TRBD1. This CDR3 is 12 amino acids long. The germline V gene encodes CDR1 LNHNV and CDR2 YYDKDF (reference sequence). Trimming took 9 bases from V and 6 from J; bases not matched to a gene: 7. In nucleotides, the CDR3 is TGTGCCACAGGCAGGGGGGTCGCTGAAGCTTTCTTT. It encodes CATGRGVAEAFF. Filled out from reference TRBV15 and TRBJ1-1, the complete variable domain reads DAMVIQNPRYQVTQFGKPVTLSCSQTLNHNVMYWYQQKSSQAPKLLFHYYDKDFNNEADTPDNFQSRRPNTSFCFLDIRSPGLGDTAMYLCATGRGVAEAFFGQGTRLTVV.

This clonotype rates as medium-sized (0.01 to 0.1%). The chain recombines TRBV27 with TRBJ2-7; 13 bases match TRBD2. This CDR3 is built from 15 residues. Germline trimming cut 5 bases from V and 3 bases from J; bases unmatched to any gene: 4. Germline V lookup: CDR1 MNHEY, CDR2 SMNVEV (reference sequence). The CDR3 protein is CASSTGLAGVYEQYF. The CDR3 coding sequence is TGTGCCAGCAGTACTGGACTAGCGGGAGTCTACGAGCAGTACTTC.

In its sample, this clonotype was seen many times. The chain has TRBV6-5 and TRBJ1-1, with D hard to call. V was cut by 0 bases and J by 6 bases, with 8 bases left in between. CDR3 length: 13 residues. CDR1 and CDR2 from the germline V gene are MNHEY and SVGAGI. The chain's CDR3 is CASSYSGDPEAFF. The CDR3 DNA reads TGTGCCAGCAGTTACTCGGGAGACCCTGAAGCTTTCTTT.

By sample share, this clonotype is large. V is TRBV27 and J is TRBJ2-3; the D is unclear. The V gene lost 4 bases and the J gene lost 8 bases, with 13 bases spanning the gap. This CDR3 spans 13 amino acids. The germline V gene encodes CDR1 MNHEY and CDR2 SMNVEV (reference sequence). The CDR3 here is CASSSGFAFTQYF. In DNA, the CDR3 is TGTGCCAGCAGTTCTGGATTTGCATTTACGCAGTATTTT.

This clonotype rates as medium-sized. The V gene is TRBV20-1, the J gene TRBJ1-5, with TRBD1 as a possible D gene (5 bases). The CDR3 consists of 13 residues. V was clipped by 4 bases and J by 6 bases, with 13 bases between them. CDR1 is DFQATT and CDR2 is SNEGSKA in the germline V gene (reference sequence). For the CDR3, the DNA is TGCAGTGCTACGCCAGGGTACGGTCAGCCCCAGCATTTT. This codes for CSATPGYGQPQHF.

Sample share makes this clonotype medium-sized. The chain is built from TRBV7-6 and TRBJ1-6, with D unresolved. Deletions cut 3 bases from V and 9 bases from J, with 9 bases between. This CDR3 is 13 amino acids long. CDR1 is SGHVS and CDR2 is FNYEAQ in the germline V gene. The CDR3 DNA follows: TGTGCCAGCAGCTTGTCAGGAGGTTCACCCCTCCACTTT. It specifies CASSLSGGSPLHF. Together with reference TRBV7-6 and TRBJ1-6, the CDR3 gives the full variable domain: GAGVSQSPRYKVTKRGQDVALRCDPISGHVSLYWYRQALGQGPEFLTYFNYEAQQDKSGLPNDRFSAERPEGSISTLTIQRTEQRDSAMYRCASSLSGGSPLHFGNGTRLTVT.

In this sample, this clonotype turned up many times. The chain links TRBV9 to TRBJ1-5; a possible D gene is TRBD1 (5 bases). The germline CDR1 and CDR2 sequences are SGDLS and YYNGEE. V was cut by 4 bases and J by 4 bases, with 9 bases left in between. The CDR3 consists of 13 residues. The CDR3 DNA reads TGTGCCAGCAGCCAGGGTGAGAATCAGCCCCAGCATTTT. This encodes CASSQGENQPQHF.

This clonotype was recorded many times. The chain combines TRBV15 with TRBJ2-7; the D is unclear. The CDR3 has 14 amino acids. V lost 4 bases, J lost 4 bases, and 14 bases lay in between. From germline, CDR1 is LNHNV and CDR2 YYDKDF (reference sequence). CDR3: CATSTGPEIYEQYF. DNA of the CDR3: TGTGCCACCAGCACTGGGCCGGAGATTTACGAGCAGTACTTC. Supplemented by reference TRBV15 and TRBJ2-7, the full variable domain reads DAMVIQNPRYQVTQFGKPVTLSCSQTLNHNVMYWYQQKSSQAPKLLFHYYDKDFNNEADTPDNFQSRRPNTSFCFLDIRSPGLGDTAMYLCATSTGPEIYEQYFGPGTRLTVT.

By share of the sample, this clonotype is medium-sized. The chain uses TRBV3-1 and TRBJ1-2; D is unclear. There are 12 residues in the CDR3. V gave up 5 bases and J gave up 4 bases, with 8 bases separating them. Germline assignment: CDR1 LGHDT and CDR2 YNNKEL (reference sequence). In DNA form, the CDR3 reads TGTGCCAGCAGCTCCGGGATCTATGGCTACACCTTC. This encodes CASSSGIYGYTF.